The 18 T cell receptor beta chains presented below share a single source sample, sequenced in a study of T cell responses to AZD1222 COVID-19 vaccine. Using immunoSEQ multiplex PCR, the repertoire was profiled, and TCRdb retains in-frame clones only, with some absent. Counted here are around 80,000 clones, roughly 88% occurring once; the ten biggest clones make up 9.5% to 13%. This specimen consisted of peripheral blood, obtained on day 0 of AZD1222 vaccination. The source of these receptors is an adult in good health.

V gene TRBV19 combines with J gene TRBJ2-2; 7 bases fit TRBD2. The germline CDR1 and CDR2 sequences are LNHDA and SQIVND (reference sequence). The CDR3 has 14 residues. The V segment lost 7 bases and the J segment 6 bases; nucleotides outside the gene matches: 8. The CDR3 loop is CASMGGLAAGELFF. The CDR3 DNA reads TGTGCCAGTATGGGAGGGCTAGCGGCCGGGGAGCTGTTTTTT.

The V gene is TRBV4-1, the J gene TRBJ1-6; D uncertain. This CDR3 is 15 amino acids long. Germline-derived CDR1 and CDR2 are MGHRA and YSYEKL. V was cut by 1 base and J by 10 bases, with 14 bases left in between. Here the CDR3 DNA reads TGCGCCAGCAGCCAAGTAATCTCCTTTGGGTCACCCCTCCACTTT. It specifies CASSQVISFGSPLHF.

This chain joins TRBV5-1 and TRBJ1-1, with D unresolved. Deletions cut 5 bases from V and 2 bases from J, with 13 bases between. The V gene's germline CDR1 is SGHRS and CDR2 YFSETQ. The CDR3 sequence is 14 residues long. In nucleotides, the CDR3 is TGCGCCAGCAGTACCAGGCCGGAAAACACTGAAGCTTTCTTT. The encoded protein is CASSTRPENTEAFF.

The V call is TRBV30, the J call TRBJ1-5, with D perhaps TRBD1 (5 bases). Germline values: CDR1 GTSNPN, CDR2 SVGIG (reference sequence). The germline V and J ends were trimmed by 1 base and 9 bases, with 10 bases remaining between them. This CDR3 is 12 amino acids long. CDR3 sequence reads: CAWSDIRGPQHF. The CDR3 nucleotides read TGTGCCTGGAGTGATATAAGGGGGCCCCAGCATTTT.

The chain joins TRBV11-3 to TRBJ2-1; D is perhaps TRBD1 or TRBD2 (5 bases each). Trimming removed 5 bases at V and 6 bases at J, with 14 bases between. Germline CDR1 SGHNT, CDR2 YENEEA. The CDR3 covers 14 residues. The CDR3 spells CASSPGTPPNEQFF. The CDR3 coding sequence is TGTGCCAGCAGCCCCGGGACCCCTCCCAATGAGCAGTTCTTC. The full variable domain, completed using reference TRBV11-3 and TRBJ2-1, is EAGVVQSPRYKIIEKKQPVAFWCNPISGHNTLYWYLQNLGQGPELLIRYENEEAVDDSQLPKDRFSAERLKGVDSTLKIQPAELGDSAVYLCASSPGTPPNEQFFGPGTRLTVL.

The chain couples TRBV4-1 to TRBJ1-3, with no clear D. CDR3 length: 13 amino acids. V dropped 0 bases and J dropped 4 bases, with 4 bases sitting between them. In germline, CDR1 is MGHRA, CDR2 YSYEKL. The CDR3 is CASSQDQGNTIYF. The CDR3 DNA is TGCGCCAGCAGCCAAGATCAGGGAAACACCATATATTTT.

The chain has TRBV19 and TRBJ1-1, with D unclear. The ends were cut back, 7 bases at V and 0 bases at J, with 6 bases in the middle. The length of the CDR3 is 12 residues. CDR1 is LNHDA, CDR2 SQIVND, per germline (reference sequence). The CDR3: CASTGVNTEAFF. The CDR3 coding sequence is TGTGCCAGTACTGGAGTGAACACTGAAGCTTTCTTT.

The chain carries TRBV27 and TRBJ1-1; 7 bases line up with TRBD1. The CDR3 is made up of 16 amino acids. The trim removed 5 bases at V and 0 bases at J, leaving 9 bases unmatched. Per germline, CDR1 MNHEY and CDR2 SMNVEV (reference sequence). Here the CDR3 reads CASSTRWGQLNTEAFF. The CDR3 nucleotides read TGTGCCAGCAGTACCCGTTGGGGACAGTTGAACACTGAAGCTTTCTTT.

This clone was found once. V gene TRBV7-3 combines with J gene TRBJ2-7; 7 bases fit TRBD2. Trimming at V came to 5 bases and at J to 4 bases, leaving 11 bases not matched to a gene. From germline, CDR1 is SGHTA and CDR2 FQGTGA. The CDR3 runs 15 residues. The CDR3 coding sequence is TGTGCCAGCAGCCCCCAAGGCGGGAGTAATTACGAGCAGTACTTC. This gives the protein CASSPQGGSNYEQYF.

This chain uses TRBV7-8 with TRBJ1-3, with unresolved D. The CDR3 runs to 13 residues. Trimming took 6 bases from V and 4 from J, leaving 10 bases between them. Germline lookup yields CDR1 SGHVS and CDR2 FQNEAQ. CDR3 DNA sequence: TGTGCCAGCAGGGGGTGGGCGGGAAACACCATATATTTT. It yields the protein CASRGWAGNTIYF. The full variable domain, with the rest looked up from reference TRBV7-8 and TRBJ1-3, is GAGVSQSPRYKVAKRGQDVALRCDPISGHVSLFWYQQALGQGPEFLTYFQNEAQLDKSGLPSDRFFAERPEGSVSTLKIQRTQQEDSAVYLCASRGWAGNTIYFGEGSWLTVV.

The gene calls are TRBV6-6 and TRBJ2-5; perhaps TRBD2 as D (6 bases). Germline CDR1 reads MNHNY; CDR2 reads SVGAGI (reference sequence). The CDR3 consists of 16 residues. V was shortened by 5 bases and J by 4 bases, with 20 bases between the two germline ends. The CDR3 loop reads CASSHVWGEGRETQYF. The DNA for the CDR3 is TGTGCCAGCAGTCACGTCTGGGGGGAAGGAAGAGAGACCCAGTACTTC.

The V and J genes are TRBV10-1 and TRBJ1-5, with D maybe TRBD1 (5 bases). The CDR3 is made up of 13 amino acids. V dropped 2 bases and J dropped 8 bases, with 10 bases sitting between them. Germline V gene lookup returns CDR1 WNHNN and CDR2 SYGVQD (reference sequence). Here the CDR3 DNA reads TGCGCCAGCAGTGAGAGGGGTATCGAGCCCCAGCATTTT. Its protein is CASSERGIEPQHF.

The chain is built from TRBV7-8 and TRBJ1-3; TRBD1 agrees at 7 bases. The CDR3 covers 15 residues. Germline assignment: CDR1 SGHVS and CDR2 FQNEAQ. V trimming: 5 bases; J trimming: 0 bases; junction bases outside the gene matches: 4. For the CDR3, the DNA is TGTGCCAGCAGCCCGAGGGACAGCTCTGGAAACACCATATATTTT. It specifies CASSPRDSSGNTIYF.

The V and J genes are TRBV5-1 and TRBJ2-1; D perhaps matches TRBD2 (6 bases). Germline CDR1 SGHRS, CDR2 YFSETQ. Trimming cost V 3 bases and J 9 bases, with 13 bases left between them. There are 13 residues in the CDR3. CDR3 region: CASSSGLSGEQFF. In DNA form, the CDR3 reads TGCGCCAGCAGCTCGGGACTTTCGGGTGAGCAGTTCTTC.

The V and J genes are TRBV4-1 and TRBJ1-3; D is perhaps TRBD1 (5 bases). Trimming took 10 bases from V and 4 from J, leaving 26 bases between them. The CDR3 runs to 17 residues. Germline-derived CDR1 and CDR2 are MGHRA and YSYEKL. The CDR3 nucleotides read TGCGCCATCCCCCCCGCCGGCAGGGAAGGGTTAGGAAACACCATATATTTT. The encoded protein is CAIPPAGREGLGNTIYF.

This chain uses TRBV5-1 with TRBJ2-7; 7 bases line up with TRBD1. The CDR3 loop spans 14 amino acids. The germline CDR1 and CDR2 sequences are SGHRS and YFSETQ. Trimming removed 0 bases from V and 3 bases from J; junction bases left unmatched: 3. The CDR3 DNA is TGCGCCAGCAGCTTGGAGGGGGCGAACTACGAGCAGTACGTC. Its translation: CASSLEGANYEQYV.

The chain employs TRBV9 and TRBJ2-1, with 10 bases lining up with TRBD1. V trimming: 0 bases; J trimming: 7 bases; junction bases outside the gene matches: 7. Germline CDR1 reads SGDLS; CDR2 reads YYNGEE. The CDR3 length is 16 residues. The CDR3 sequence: CASSVARGQGLNEQFF. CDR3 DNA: TGTGCCAGCAGCGTAGCTAGGGGACAGGGGTTAAATGAGCAGTTCTTC.

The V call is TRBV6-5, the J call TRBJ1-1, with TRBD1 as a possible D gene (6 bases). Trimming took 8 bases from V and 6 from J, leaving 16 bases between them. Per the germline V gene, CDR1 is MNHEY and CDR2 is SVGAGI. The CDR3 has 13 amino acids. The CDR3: CASLPSGGAEAFF. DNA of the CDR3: TGTGCCAGCCTCCCATCGGGGGGCGCTGAAGCTTTCTTT.